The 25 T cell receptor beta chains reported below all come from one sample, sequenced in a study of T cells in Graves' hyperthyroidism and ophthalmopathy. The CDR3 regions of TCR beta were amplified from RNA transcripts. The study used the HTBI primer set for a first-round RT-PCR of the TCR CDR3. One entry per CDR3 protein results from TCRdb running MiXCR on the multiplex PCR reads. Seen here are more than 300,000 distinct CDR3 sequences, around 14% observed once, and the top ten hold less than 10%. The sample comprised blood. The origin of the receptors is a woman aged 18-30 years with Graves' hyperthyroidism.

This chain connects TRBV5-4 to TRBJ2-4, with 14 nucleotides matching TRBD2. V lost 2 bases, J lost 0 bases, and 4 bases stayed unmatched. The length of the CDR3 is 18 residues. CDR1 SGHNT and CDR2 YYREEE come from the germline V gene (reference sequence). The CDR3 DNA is TGTGCCAGCAGCTTCGGGGGACTAGCGGGAGTAGCCAAAAACATTCAGTACTTC. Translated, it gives CASSFGGLAGVAKNIQYF. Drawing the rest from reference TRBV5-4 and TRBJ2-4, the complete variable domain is ETGVTQSPTHLIKTRGQQVTLRCSSQSGHNTVSWYQQALGQGPQFIFQYYREEENGRGNFPPRFSGLQFPNYSSELNVNALELDDSALYLCASSFGGLAGVAKNIQYFGAGTRLSVL.

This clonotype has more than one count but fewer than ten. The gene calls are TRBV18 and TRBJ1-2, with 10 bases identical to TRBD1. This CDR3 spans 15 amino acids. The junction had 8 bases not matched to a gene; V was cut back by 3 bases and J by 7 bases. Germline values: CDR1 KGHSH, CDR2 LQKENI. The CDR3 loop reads CASSPNRDRGSGYTF. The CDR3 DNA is TGTGCCAGCTCACCCAACAGGGACAGGGGCTCTGGCTACACCTTC.

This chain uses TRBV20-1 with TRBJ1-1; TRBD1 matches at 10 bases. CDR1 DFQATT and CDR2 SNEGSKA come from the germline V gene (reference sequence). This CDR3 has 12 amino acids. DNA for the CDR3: TGCAGCGGGACAGGGGTGAACACTGAAGCTTTCTTT. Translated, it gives CSGTGVNTEAFF.

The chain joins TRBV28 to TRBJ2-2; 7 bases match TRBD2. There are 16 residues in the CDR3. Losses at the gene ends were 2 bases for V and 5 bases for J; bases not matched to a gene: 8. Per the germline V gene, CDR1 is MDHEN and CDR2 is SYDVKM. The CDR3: CASSLISAGKTGELFF. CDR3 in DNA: TGTGCCAGCAGTTTAATATCAGCGGGAAAGACCGGGGAGCTGTTTTTT.

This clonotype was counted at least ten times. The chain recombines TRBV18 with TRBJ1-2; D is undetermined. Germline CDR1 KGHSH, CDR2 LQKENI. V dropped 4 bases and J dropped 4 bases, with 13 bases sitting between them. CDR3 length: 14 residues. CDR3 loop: CASSRMEGFYGYTF. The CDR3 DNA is TGTGCCAGCTCACGGATGGAGGGTTTCTATGGCTACACCTTC.

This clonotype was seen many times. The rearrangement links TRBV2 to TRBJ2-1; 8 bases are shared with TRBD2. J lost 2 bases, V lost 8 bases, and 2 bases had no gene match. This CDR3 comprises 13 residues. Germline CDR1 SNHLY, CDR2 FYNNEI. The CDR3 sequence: CASAGGPYNEQFF. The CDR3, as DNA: TGTGCCAGCGCGGGGGGCCCCTACAATGAGCAGTTCTTC.

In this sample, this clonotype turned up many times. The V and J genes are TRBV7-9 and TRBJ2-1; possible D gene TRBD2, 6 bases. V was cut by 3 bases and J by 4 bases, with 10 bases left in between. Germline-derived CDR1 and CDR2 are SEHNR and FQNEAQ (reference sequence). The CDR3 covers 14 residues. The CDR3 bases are TGTGCCAGCAGCTTGACGGCGGGGTACAATGAGCAGTTCTTC. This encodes CASSLTAGYNEQFF.

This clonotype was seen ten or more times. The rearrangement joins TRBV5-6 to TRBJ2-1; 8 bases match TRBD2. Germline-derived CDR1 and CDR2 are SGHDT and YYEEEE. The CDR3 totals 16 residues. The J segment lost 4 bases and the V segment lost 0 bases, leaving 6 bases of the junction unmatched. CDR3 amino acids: CASSLDGGRPYNEQFF. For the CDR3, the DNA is TGTGCCAGCAGCTTGGATGGCGGGAGGCCTTACAATGAGCAGTTCTTC.

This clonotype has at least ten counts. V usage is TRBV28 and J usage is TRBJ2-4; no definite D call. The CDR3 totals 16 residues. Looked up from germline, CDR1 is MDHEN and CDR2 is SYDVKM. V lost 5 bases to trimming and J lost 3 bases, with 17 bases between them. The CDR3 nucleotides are TGTGCCAGCAGTGCCTCAGGTTATGTGGACAAAAACATTCAGTACTTC. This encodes CASSASGYVDKNIQYF.

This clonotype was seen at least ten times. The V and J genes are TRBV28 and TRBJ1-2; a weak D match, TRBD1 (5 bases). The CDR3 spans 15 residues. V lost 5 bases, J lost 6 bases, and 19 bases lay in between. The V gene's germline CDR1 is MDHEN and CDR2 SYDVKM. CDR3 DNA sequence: TGTGCCAGCAGTCAAACCTCTACAGGTGGCAATGGCTACACCTTC. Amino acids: CASSQTSTGGNGYTF.

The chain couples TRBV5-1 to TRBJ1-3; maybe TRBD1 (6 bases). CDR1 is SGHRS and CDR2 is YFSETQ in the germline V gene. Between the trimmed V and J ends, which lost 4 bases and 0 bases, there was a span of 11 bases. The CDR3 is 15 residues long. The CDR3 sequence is CASSPGTSSGNTIYF. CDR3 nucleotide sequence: TGCGCCAGCAGCCCGGGGACAAGCTCTGGAAACACCATATATTTT.

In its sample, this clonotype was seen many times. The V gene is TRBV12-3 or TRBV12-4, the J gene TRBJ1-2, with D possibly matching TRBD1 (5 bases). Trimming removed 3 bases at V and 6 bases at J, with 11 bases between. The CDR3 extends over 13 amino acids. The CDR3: CASSLGGGNGYTF. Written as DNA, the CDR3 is TGTGCCAGCAGTTTGGGGGGGGGAAATGGCTACACCTTC.

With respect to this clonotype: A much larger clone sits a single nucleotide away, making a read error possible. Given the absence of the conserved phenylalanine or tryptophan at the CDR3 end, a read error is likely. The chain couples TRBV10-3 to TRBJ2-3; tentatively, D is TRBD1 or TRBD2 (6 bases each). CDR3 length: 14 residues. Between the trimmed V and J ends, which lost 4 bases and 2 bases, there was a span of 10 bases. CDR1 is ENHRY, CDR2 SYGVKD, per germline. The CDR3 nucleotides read TGTGCCATCAGTGTAAGGGGGGTCACAGATACGCAGTATCTT. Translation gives CAISVRGVTDTQYL.

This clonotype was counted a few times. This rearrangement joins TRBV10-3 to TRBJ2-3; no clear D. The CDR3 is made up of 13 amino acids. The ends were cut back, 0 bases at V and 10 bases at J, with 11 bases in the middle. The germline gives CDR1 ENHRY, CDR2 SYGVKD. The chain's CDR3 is CAISESSRTAQYF. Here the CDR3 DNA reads TGTGCCATCAGTGAGTCGAGCCGGACGGCGCAGTATTTT.

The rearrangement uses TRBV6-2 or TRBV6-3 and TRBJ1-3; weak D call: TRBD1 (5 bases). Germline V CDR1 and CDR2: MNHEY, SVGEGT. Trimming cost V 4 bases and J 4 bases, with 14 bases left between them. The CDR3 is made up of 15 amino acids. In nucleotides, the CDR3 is TGTGCCAGCAGTTCGTGGCGGGGGGTAGGAAACACCATATATTTT. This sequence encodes CASSSWRGVGNTIYF.

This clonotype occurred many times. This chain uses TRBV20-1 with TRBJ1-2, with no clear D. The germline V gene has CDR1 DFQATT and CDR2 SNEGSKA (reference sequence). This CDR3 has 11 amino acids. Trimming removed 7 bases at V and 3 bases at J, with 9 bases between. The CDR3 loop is CSVGADYGYTF. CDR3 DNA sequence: TGCAGTGTCGGAGCAGACTATGGCTACACCTTC.

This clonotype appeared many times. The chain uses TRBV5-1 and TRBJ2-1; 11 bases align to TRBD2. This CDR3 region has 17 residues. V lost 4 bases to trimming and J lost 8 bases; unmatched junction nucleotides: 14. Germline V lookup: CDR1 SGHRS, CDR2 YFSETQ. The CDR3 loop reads CASSPSGTSGKRDEQFF. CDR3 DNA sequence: TGCGCCAGCAGCCCCTCCGGGACTAGCGGCAAACGCGATGAGCAGTTCTTC.

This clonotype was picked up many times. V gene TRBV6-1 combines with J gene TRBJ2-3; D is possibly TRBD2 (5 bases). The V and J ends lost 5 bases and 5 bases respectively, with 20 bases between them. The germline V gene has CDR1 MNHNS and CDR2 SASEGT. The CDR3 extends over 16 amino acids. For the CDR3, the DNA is TGTGCCAGCAGTTCGGACCAAGGATTCGGGGTAGATACGCAGTATTTT. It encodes CASSSDQGFGVDTQYF.

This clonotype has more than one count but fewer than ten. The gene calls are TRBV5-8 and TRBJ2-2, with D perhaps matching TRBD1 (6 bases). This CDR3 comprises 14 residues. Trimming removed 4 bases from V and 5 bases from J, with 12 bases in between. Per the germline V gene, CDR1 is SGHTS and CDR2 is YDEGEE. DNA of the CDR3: TGTGCCAGCAGCCACGGACAGCAAACCGGGGAGCTGTTTTTT. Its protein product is CASSHGQQTGELFF.

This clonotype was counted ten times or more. The CDR3, as DNA: TGCAGTGCTAGAGGTATAGGGACAGGGAAAATTTGGGAGCAGTACTTC. Its translation: CSARGIGTGKIWEQYF. The chain employs TRBV20-1 and TRBJ2-7; 9 nucleotides line up with TRBD1. The V and J ends lost 1 base and 7 bases, in that order; junction bases with no gene match: 14. The CDR3 has 16 amino acids. The germline gives CDR1 DFQATT, CDR2 SNEGSKA (reference sequence).

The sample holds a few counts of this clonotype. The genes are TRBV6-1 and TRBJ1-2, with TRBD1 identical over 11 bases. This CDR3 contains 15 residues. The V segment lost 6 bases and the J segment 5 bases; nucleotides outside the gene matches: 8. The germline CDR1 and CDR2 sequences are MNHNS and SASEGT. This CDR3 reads CASSPSRDRGYGYTF. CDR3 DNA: TGTGCCAGCAGCCCGAGCCGGGACAGGGGGTATGGCTACACCTTC.

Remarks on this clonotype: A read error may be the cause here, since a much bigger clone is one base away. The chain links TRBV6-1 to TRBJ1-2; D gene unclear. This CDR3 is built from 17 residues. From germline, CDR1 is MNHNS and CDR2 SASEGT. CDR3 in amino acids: CTSSIRLQKAENYGYTF. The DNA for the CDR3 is TGTACCAGCAGTATCCGCCTCCAAAAGGCAGAGAACTATGGCTACACCTTC.

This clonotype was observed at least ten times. CDR3 residues: CSARDGLAGASNTGELFF. In DNA, the CDR3 is TGCAGTGCTAGAGATGGTCTAGCGGGAGCCTCGAACACCGGGGAGCTGTTTTTT. The V gene is TRBV20-1, the J gene TRBJ2-2; 10 bases are a match to TRBD2. Germline V CDR1 and CDR2: DFQATT, SNEGSKA (reference sequence). The CDR3 runs 18 residues. V lost 0 bases and J lost 0; bases outside the gene matches: 7.

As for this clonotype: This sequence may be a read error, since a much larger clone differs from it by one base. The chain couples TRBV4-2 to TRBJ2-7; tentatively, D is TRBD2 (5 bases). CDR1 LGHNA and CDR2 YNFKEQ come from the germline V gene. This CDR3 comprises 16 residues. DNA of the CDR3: TGTGCCGGCAGCCAAGAAAGGGAGAGACAAGCCTACGAGCAGTACTTC. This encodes CAGSQERERQAYEQYF.

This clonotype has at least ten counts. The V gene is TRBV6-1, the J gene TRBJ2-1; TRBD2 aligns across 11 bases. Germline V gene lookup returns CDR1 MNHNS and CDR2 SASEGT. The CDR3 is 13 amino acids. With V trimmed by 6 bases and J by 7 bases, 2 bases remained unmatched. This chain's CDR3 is CASRGLAENEQFF. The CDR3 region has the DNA TGTGCCAGCAGGGGACTAGCGGAGAATGAGCAGTTCTTC.